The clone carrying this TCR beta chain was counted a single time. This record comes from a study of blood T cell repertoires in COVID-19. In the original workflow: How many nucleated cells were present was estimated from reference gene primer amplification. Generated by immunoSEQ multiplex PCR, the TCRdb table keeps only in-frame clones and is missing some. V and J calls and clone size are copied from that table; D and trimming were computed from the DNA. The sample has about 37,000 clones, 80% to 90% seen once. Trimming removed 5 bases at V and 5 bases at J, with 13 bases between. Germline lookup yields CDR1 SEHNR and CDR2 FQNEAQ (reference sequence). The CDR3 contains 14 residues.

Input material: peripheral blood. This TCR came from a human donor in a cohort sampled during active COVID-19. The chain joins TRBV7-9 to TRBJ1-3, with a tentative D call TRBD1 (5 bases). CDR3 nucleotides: TGTGCCAGCAGCCAGGGCGGGGCTCGAAACACCATATATTTT. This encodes CASSQGGARNTIYF.